This TCR beta chain was recorded in a study of T cells in Graves' hyperthyroidism and ophthalmopathy. At least ten counts were recorded for this clonotype. The investigators amplified TCR beta CDR3 regions from RNA transcripts. Using the HTBI primer set, a first-round RT-PCR was run on the TCR CDR3. TCRdb reprocessed the multiplex PCR reads via MiXCR and lists one record per CDR3 protein. This sample has some 600,000 distinct CDR3 sequences; approximately 14% occur once, and the top ten carry less than 6%. The V gene lost 7 bases and the J gene lost 7 bases, with 16 bases spanning the gap. Germline V gene data show CDR1 as SQVTM and CDR2 as ANQGSEA. The length of the CDR3 is 12 residues. Patients aged 18 to 65 had newly diagnosed hyperthyroidism lasting under 2 months. Exclusions: uncontrolled infection, other autoimmune disease, pregnancy, lactation. Clinicians diagnosed patients from clinical symptoms, serum thyroxine and TRAb, thyroid ultrasound and orbital computed tomography.

This chain links TRBV29-1 with TRBJ1-1; D remains ambiguous. This receptor was obtained from a woman under 40 with Graves' hyperthyroidism that later progressed to Graves' ophthalmopathy. The specimen sequenced was blood. The CDR3 DNA reads TGCAGCGGAGCGGCCCCGCCGATTGAAGCTTTCTTT. Translating gives CSGAAPPIEAFF.